These 17 T cell receptor beta chains were all obtained from the same sample, sequenced in a study of blood T cell repertoires in COVID-19. Sequencing was performed with immunoSEQ multiplex PCR; in TCRdb, only in-frame clones are kept and a portion is missing. This table holds just under 95,000 clones, roughly 75% found once. Sample: peripheral blood. These receptors were collected from a man aged 50-60 years who had recovered from COVID-19.

This sequence joins TRBV6-2 or TRBV6-3 and TRBJ1-3; D is perhaps TRBD1 (5 bases). CDR1 is MNHEY, CDR2 SVGEGT, per germline. The CDR3 contains 16 residues. Trimming took off 0 bases at V and 3 bases at J, with 12 bases between the two ends. CDR3: CASSYSSRADGNTIYF. The CDR3 DNA follows: TGTGCCAGCAGTTACTCATCCAGGGCTGATGGAAACACCATATATTTT.

This clone was seen only once. The rearrangement links TRBV7-2 to TRBJ2-1; 16 bases line up with TRBD2. CDR1 is SGHTA and CDR2 is FQGNSA in the germline V gene. The trim removed 1 base at V and 4 bases at J, leaving 4 bases unmatched. This CDR3 region has 18 residues. CDR3 amino acids: CASSLEGTSGRAYNEQFF. DNA for the CDR3: TGTGCCAGCAGCTTAGAAGGGACTAGCGGGAGGGCATACAATGAGCAGTTCTTC.

The table lists this clone with a few counts. V usage is TRBV4-1 and J usage is TRBJ2-3, with 15 positions matching TRBD2. Per the germline V gene, CDR1 is MGHRA and CDR2 is YSYEKL. This CDR3 contains 19 residues. Trimming took 0 bases from V and 0 from J; bases not matched to a gene: 4. The CDR3: CASSQEGTSGRPSTDTQYF. In nucleotides, the CDR3 is TGCGCCAGCAGCCAAGAGGGGACTAGCGGGAGGCCCAGCACAGATACGCAGTATTTT.

The V gene is TRBV27, the J gene TRBJ2-1; maybe TRBD1 (6 bases). The CDR3 spans 13 residues. V was trimmed by 5 bases and J by 7 bases, leaving 12 bases between them. Per the germline V gene, CDR1 is MNHEY and CDR2 is SMNVEV (reference sequence). The CDR3 protein is CASSGRTVNEQFF. The CDR3 region has the DNA TGTGCCAGCAGTGGTAGGACAGTTAATGAGCAGTTCTTC.

The chain recombines TRBV6-1 with TRBJ2-7, with TRBD1 identical over 9 bases. CDR3 length equals 14 residues. The V and J ends lost 2 bases and 7 bases, in that order; junction bases with no gene match: 6. CDR1 and CDR2 from the germline V gene are MNHNS and SASEGT. The DNA of the CDR3 is TGTGCCAGCAGTGAAAGGACAGGGGTTGATGAGCAGTACTTC. The encoded protein is CASSERTGVDEQYF.

This chain links TRBV25-1 with TRBJ2-5, with D possibly TRBD2 on 6 matching bases. The CDR3 sequence is 15 residues long. Per the germline V gene, CDR1 is MGHDK and CDR2 is SYGVNS. The germline V and J ends were trimmed by 4 bases and 2 bases, with 14 bases remaining between them. The chain's CDR3 is CASSVPGLEQETQYF. The CDR3 coding sequence is TGTGCCAGCAGTGTACCGGGACTTGAACAAGAGACCCAGTACTTC.

This clone occurred a few times. The rearrangement links TRBV5-4 to TRBJ2-2; TRBD2 is a possible D gene (6 bases). Germline V gene sequence: CDR1 SGHNT, CDR2 YYREEE (reference sequence). The CDR3 contains 14 residues. Trimming shortened V by 7 bases and J by 6 bases, and 16 bases separated the two germline ends. The CDR3 nucleotides read TGTGCCAGCGCTTTGGGGGTAGCGGCCGGGGAGCTGTTTTTT. It encodes CASALGVAAGELFF.

J is TRBJ1-6 and V is TRBV10-3; 7 nucleotides line up with TRBD1. The length of the CDR3 is 15 residues. Unmatched junction bases numbered 7, after V lost 6 bases and J lost 5 bases. Germline-derived CDR1 and CDR2 are ENHRY and SYGVKD. CDR3 nucleotides: TGTGCCATCAGGGCTGATACAGGGGATAATTCACCCCTCCACTTT. Translating it yields CAIRADTGDNSPLHF.

This chain links TRBV18 with TRBJ1-5; D gene ambiguous. V shed 3 bases and J shed 8 bases, with 14 bases lying between them. CDR3 length: 14 residues. Germline V gene data show CDR1 as KGHSH and CDR2 as LQKENI. Here the CDR3 DNA reads TGTGCCAGCTCACCGGCGATAGGGCGGGAGCCCCAGCATTTT. Its protein is CASSPAIGREPQHF.

This clone was observed once. J is TRBJ2-7 and V is TRBV5-1; 7 nucleotides align to TRBD1. Looked up from germline, CDR1 is SGHRS and CDR2 is YFSETQ. The CDR3 sequence is 14 residues long. V lost 3 bases and J lost 2; bases outside the gene matches: 5. The CDR3: CASSSTGEPYEQYF. The CDR3 bases are TGCGCCAGCAGCTCCACAGGGGAGCCCTACGAGCAGTACTTC. The whole variable domain, remainder taken from reference TRBV5-1 and TRBJ2-7, is KAGVTQTPRYLIKTRGQQVTLSCSPISGHRSVSWYQQTPGQGLQFLFEYFSETQRNKGNFPGRFSGRQFSNSRSEMNVSTLELGDSALYLCASSSTGEPYEQYFGPGTRLTVT.

There are a few counts of this clone. The CDR3 DNA sequence: TGTGCCATCTCCAGAAACACCGGGGAGCTGTTTTTT. This encodes CAISRNTGELFF. The chain recombines TRBV10-3 with TRBJ2-2; unclear D gene. This CDR3 has 12 residues. The V gene lost 8 bases and the J gene lost 2 bases, with 6 bases spanning the gap. Germline CDR1 is ENHRY and CDR2 is SYGVKD.

The chain uses TRBV6-2 or TRBV6-3 and TRBJ2-1, with TRBD2 matching 15 bases. The V gene end was trimmed by 3 bases and the J gene end by 7 bases; junction bases not matched to a gene: 10. Germline V gene lookup returns CDR1 MNHEY and CDR2 SVGEGT. This CDR3 is 18 amino acids long. The CDR3 DNA sequence: TGTGCCAGCAGTTATACGACGGGACTAGCGGGAGGTTATAATGAGCAGTTCTTC. Translation: CASSYTTGLAGGYNEQFF.

The rearrangement joins TRBV19 to TRBJ1-5, with 9 positions matching TRBD1. This CDR3 has 15 residues. Germline CDR1 is LNHDA and CDR2 is SQIVND (reference sequence). The V segment lost 4 bases and the J segment 6 bases; nucleotides outside the gene matches: 7. CDR3 nucleotides: TGTGCCAGTAGTACCCGGGACAGGGTCGGTCAGCCCCAGCATTTT. Its protein product is CASSTRDRVGQPQHF.

The CDR3 DNA sequence: TGTGCCACCAGCAGAGATCTGATAGGACAGGGAACAGATACGCAGTATTTT. Residues: CATSRDLIGQGTDTQYF. The chain uses TRBV15 and TRBJ2-3, with TRBD1 identical over 8 bases. The CDR3 spans 17 residues. The V gene's germline CDR1 is LNHNV and CDR2 YYDKDF (reference sequence). V lost 0 bases and J lost 3; bases outside the gene matches: 8.

The V and J genes are TRBV10-2 and TRBJ1-1; D uncertain. Germline assignment: CDR1 WSHSY and CDR2 SAAADI. This CDR3 spans 14 amino acids. Trimming cost V 3 bases and J 0 bases, with 8 bases left between them. The CDR3 nucleotides read TGCGCCAGCAGTGAAAAAACAGTGAACACTGAAGCTTTCTTT. Residues: CASSEKTVNTEAFF.

V is TRBV19 and J is TRBJ2-2; TRBD2 matches at 10 bases. The germline gives CDR1 LNHDA, CDR2 SQIVND (reference sequence). This CDR3 has 16 amino acids. Trimming cost V 7 bases and J 1 base; bases outside gene matches: 6. The CDR3 coding sequence is TGTGCCAGTACCCCGCCTAGCGGGAGGAACACCGGGGAGCTGTTTTTT. It specifies CASTPPSGRNTGELFF.

The CDR3 nucleotides read TGTGCCAGCAGCCAAGATGGGATGGTAGGGGGATACGAGCAGTACTTC. Residues: CASSQDGMVGGYEQYF. This sequence joins TRBV4-2 and TRBJ2-7; TRBD1 might be the D (6 bases). CDR3 length: 16 residues. The V end was cut by 0 bases, the J end by 4 bases, with 16 bases between. CDR1 and CDR2 from the germline V gene are LGHNA and YNFKEQ.